The 24 T cell receptor beta chains reported below all come from one sample, sequenced in a study of cytomegalovirus exposure and HLA in healthy donors. PCR primers comprised 60 Vbeta and 13 Jbeta primers. The protocol was immunoSEQ multiplex PCR, while the TCRdb copy is restricted to in-frame clones and leaves out a portion. The sample consists of more than 95,000 clones, approximately 82% of them appearing once. The sample taken for sequencing was PBMCs. The receptors were sampled from a man between 35 and 55 years old in good health and CMV-seropositive.

This clone was recorded a few times. The chain carries TRBV7-9 and TRBJ1-1; 8 nucleotides match TRBD1. Germline V lookup: CDR1 SEHNR, CDR2 FQNEAQ (reference sequence). J was trimmed by 5 bases and V by 5 bases; bases with no gene match: 10. The CDR3 is made up of 15 amino acids. CDR3 sequence (DNA): TGTGCCAGCAGCCCTAGGACAGGGAGCGGGACTGAAGCTTTCTTT. It specifies CASSPRTGSGTEAFF.

In nucleotides, the CDR3 is TGTGCCAGCAGCGTATTCTCAGGGGGCTTTTTAGGTGCTTTCTTT. It is translated as CASSVFSGGFLGAFF. The chain couples TRBV7-9 to TRBJ1-1, with 8 bases fitting TRBD1. V lost 5 bases and J lost 11; bases outside the gene matches: 16. Germline loops: CDR1 SEHNR, CDR2 FQNEAQ (reference sequence). This CDR3 region has 15 residues.

This clone has only a few counts. The rearrangement joins TRBV6-5 to TRBJ1-5; D is ambiguous. Germline-derived CDR1 and CDR2 are MNHEY and SVGAGI. The ends were cut back, 2 bases at V and 7 bases at J, with 12 bases in the middle. The CDR3 is 14 amino acids. As DNA, the CDR3 is TGTGCCAGCAGTTACAGGTCCGGGGTCCAGCCCCAGCATTTT. This encodes CASSYRSGVQPQHF.

Worth noting for this clone: One end of the junction does not line up with germline, which may come from a read error. The V call is TRBV9, the J call TRBJ2-4; 7 bases line up with TRBD1. The CDR3 runs 13 residues. CDR1 and CDR2 (germline): SGDLS, YYNGEE. CDR3: CASSETDRNSQYF. CDR3 nucleotides: TGTGCCAGCAGCGAGACGGACAGGAACAGTCAGTACTTC.

The chain joins TRBV9 to TRBJ2-5, with 8 bases fitting TRBD2. The last part of the DNA fits TRBJ2-7 better; the J call may be wrong. Germline V gives CDR1 SGDLS, CDR2 YYNGEE. The CDR3 sequence is 13 residues long. The CDR3 bases are TGTGCCAGCAGCGCGGGGGGGGACTACGAGCAGTACTTC. It translates to CASSAGGDYEQYF.

Details on this clone: Additional DNA sequences in this sample encode the identical CDR3. This chain joins TRBV6-1 and TRBJ1-2; TRBD1 agrees at 8 bases. Germline V lookup: CDR1 MNHNS, CDR2 SASEGT. V shed 5 bases and J 8 bases; nucleotides not matched to a gene: 4. There are 12 residues in the CDR3. The CDR3 is CASSSGGDGYTF. DNA of the CDR3: TGTGCCAGCAGTTCAGGGGGCGACGGCTACACCTTC.

In its sample, this clone was seen once. The J gene is TRBJ2-7, the V gene TRBV11-3; the match to TRBD1 covers 8 bases. J lost 0 bases, V lost 5 bases, and 3 bases had no gene match. The CDR3 is 14 amino acids. Germline values: CDR1 SGHNT, CDR2 YENEEA. This CDR3 reads CASSPGQDSYEQYF. CDR3 coding DNA: TGTGCCAGCAGCCCGGGACAGGACTCCTACGAGCAGTACTTC.

The chain links TRBV27 to TRBJ2-7; D might be TRBD2 (6 bases). The CDR3 contains 14 residues. CDR1 MNHEY and CDR2 SMNVEV come from the germline V gene (reference sequence). Trimming took off 10 bases at V and 5 bases at J, with 21 bases between the two ends. The CDR3 protein is CAIKRAGKGDEQYF. CDR3 bases: TGTGCCATCAAGCGGGCAGGGAAGGGCGACGAGCAGTACTTC.

The rearrangement links TRBV28 to TRBJ1-5; 10 nucleotides match TRBD1. Germline V gives CDR1 MDHEN, CDR2 SYDVKM. The length of the CDR3 is 17 residues. J was trimmed by 6 bases and V by 1 base; bases with no gene match: 9. CDR3 DNA: TGTGCCAGCAGTTTATCTGGAGGACAGGGGGAGAGTCAGCCCCAGCATTTT. It encodes CASSLSGGQGESQPQHF.

The rearrangement uses TRBV6-1 and TRBJ2-4; D might be TRBD1 (7 bases). V was shortened by 7 bases and J by 8 bases, with 15 bases between the two germline ends. Germline CDR1 MNHNS, CDR2 SASEGT. There are 13 residues in the CDR3. The CDR3 sequence is CASTEGARDIQYF. The DNA of the CDR3 is TGTGCCAGCACGGAGGGGGCTAGGGACATTCAGTACTTC.

The chain joins TRBV21-1 to TRBJ1-3; the table's D call of TRBD1 was not tested on the DNA. TRBV21-1 is given as a pseudogene. The CDR3 is 16 residues long. The CDR3: CASSKEDRLSGNTIYF. The CDR3 DNA sequence: TGTGCCAGCAGCAAAGAAGACAGACTCTCTGGAAACACCATATATTTT.

This clone was observed once. The J gene is TRBJ1-4, the V gene TRBV6-5; D not resolved. From germline, CDR1 is MNHEY and CDR2 SVGAGI. Trimming took 0 bases from V and 4 from J, leaving 12 bases between them. There are 16 residues in the CDR3. CDR3 amino acids: CASSYSMWSLNEKLFF. DNA of the CDR3: TGTGCCAGCAGTTACTCGATGTGGAGCCTTAATGAAAAACTGTTTTTT.

J is TRBJ2-3 and V is TRBV27; 15 positions match TRBD2. The V and J ends lost 6 bases and 6 bases, in that order; junction bases with no gene match: 16. The CDR3 consists of 19 residues. Germline CDR1 reads MNHEY; CDR2 reads SMNVEV (reference sequence). The DNA for the CDR3 is TGTGCCAGCAGCCTAACCCGTTTGGGACTAGCGGGGGGAGGGGATACGCAGTATTTT. The encoded protein is CASSLTRLGLAGGGDTQYF.

The sample holds a few counts of this clone. The chain employs TRBV4-2 and TRBJ1-6; possibly TRBD1 for D (5 bases). The V gene lost 4 bases and the J gene lost 8 bases, with 9 bases spanning the gap. The CDR3 loop spans 13 amino acids. Germline assignment: CDR1 LGHNA and CDR2 YNFKEQ. This CDR3 is CASSRDSYSPLHF. The CDR3 DNA reads TGTGCCAGCAGCCGGGACTCTTATTCACCCCTCCACTTT.

This clone came up a few times. The junction departs from the called germline gene at one end, perhaps through a read error. This chain's CDR3 is CASSPQGTGTQYF. Written as DNA, the CDR3 is TGTGCTAGCAGCCCCCAGGGTACCGGGACCCAGTACTTC. The chain combines TRBV7-7 with TRBJ2-5; weak D call: TRBD1 (5 bases). The CDR3 totals 13 residues. CDR1 is SSHAT, CDR2 FNYEAQ, per germline (reference sequence).

The chain is built from TRBV30 and TRBJ2-5, with 9 bases fitting TRBD1. V trimming: 0 bases; J trimming: 4 bases; junction bases outside the gene matches: 15. The germline V gene has CDR1 GTSNPN and CDR2 SVGIG (reference sequence). CDR3 length: 18 amino acids. CDR3 sequence reads: CAWSVRANRGLGRETQYF. The CDR3 DNA follows: TGTGCCTGGAGTGTACGGGCGAACAGGGGGCTGGGCCGAGAGACCCAGTACTTC.

CDR3 sequence (DNA): TGCAGCGTCAACAGGGGGCACGAGCAGTACTTC. Translating it yields CSVNRGHEQYF. The V call is TRBV29-1, the J call TRBJ2-7; 9 bases are a match to TRBD1. Germline trimming cut 6 bases from V and 5 bases from J; bases unmatched to any gene: 2. This CDR3 spans 11 amino acids. The V gene's germline CDR1 is SQVTM and CDR2 ANQGSEA.

This chain uses TRBV28 with TRBJ1-3; 9 bases agree with TRBD1. Germline V lookup: CDR1 MDHEN, CDR2 SYDVKM. The CDR3 is 15 residues long. Trimming took 5 bases from V and 0 from J; bases not matched to a gene: 2. CDR3 loop: CASSETGGSGNTIYF. The CDR3 DNA sequence: TGTGCCAGCAGTGAGACAGGGGGCTCTGGAAACACCATATATTTT.

The rearrangement links TRBV7-9 to TRBJ1-1, with a weak D call TRBD1 (5 bases). Per the germline V gene, CDR1 is SEHNR and CDR2 is FQNEAQ (reference sequence). The CDR3 covers 13 residues. V lost 1 base and J 8 bases, leaving 11 bases between the germline ends. CDR3 sequence: CASSLDQGAEAFF. Written as DNA, the CDR3 is TGTGCCAGCAGCTTAGATCAGGGCGCGGAAGCTTTCTTT.

This clone was picked up a small number of times. This chain links TRBV30 with TRBJ2-3; 8 bases map to TRBD2. The V and J ends lost 3 bases and 6 bases, in that order; junction bases with no gene match: 20. Germline V gene lookup returns CDR1 GTSNPN and CDR2 SVGIG (reference sequence). The CDR3 loop spans 18 amino acids. The CDR3 sequence is CAWSPRLATWPQSDTQYF. CDR3 nucleotide sequence: TGTGCCTGGAGCCCCAGACTAGCGACTTGGCCGCAGAGTGATACGCAGTATTTT.

The sample holds a few counts of this clone. At one boundary the junction diverges from the germline segment, which might be a read error. The J gene is TRBJ2-6, the V gene TRBV30, with a possible D match to TRBD1 (6 bases). CDR3 size: 16 residues. Looked up from germline, CDR1 is GTSNPN and CDR2 is SVGIG (reference sequence). CDR3 loop: CAWSFDRSAGANGLTF. CDR3 coding DNA: TGTGCCTGGAGTTTTGACAGGTCGGCTGGGGCCAACGGCCTGACTTTC.

The CDR3 DNA reads as TGTGCCTGGAGTGGGGGTCTAGCGGTCACAGATACGCAGTATTTT. It translates to CAWSGGLAVTDTQYF. The chain employs TRBV30 and TRBJ2-3, with 7 nucleotides matching TRBD2. The CDR3 is 15 amino acids. Germline CDR1 reads GTSNPN; CDR2 reads SVGIG (reference sequence). The trim removed 1 base at V and 2 bases at J, leaving 6 bases unmatched.

The gene calls are TRBV18 and TRBJ1-4; 12 bases agree with TRBD1. The CDR3 runs 15 residues. From germline, CDR1 is KGHSH and CDR2 LQKENI. The junction had 2 bases not matched to a gene; V was cut back by 1 base and J by 8 bases. The DNA for the CDR3 is TGTGCCAGCTCACCACGGGACAGGGGGCGCGAAAAACTGTTTTTT. Translating it yields CASSPRDRGREKLFF.

The rearrangement links TRBV28 to TRBJ1-5; D perhaps matches TRBD1 (5 bases). CDR3 length equals 16 residues. Trimming pared 6 bases from V and 2 bases from J, leaving 17 bases between. The germline CDR1 and CDR2 sequences are MDHEN and SYDVKM. In nucleotides, the CDR3 is TGTGCCAGCAGGGAAATTGGCGGGGGGGGCAATCAGCCCCAGCATTTT. It yields the protein CASREIGGGGNQPQHF. Full variable domain (rest looked up from reference TRBV28 and TRBJ1-5): DVKVTQSSRYLVKRTGEKVFLECVQDMDHENMFWYRQDPGLGLRLIYFSYDVKMKEKGDIPEGYSVSREKKERFSLILESASTNQTSMYLCASREIGGGGNQPQHFGDGTRLSIL.